The clone carrying this T cell receptor (beta chain) was picked up one time. The sample belongs to a study of OX40 agonist ivuxolimab in advanced cancers. Study-level information: Patients were roughly 87% male with ages roughly 23 to 85, mean 60. Eligibility admitted prior anti-PD-1, anti-PD-L1 or anti-CTLA-4 therapy; about 40% had some.

Profiled with immunoSEQ multiplex PCR; TCRdb holds only in-frame clones, not every one. This sample has just under 60,000 clones; roughly nine tenths occur once, and the top ten carry 3% to 4%. Looked up from germline, CDR1 is LNHDA and CDR2 is SQIVND (reference sequence). The V end was cut by 3 bases, the J end by 6 bases, with 5 bases between. The CDR3 runs to 12 residues. Material: CD4+ or CD8+ T cells sorted from blood, obtained in a trial of the OX40 agonist ivuxolimab. The V gene is TRBV19, the J gene TRBJ2-2; no firm D call. The clonotype comes from an adult with an advanced solid tumor such as melanoma, head and neck, liver or kidney cancer. CDR3 loop: CASSIPAGELFF. In DNA, the CDR3 is TGTGCCAGTAGTATCCCCGCCGGGGAGCTGTTTTTT.